This TCR beta chain was sequenced during a study of kidney transplant recipient with SARS-CoV-2 infection. In TCRdb, the reads were re-called with MiXCR into one record per CDR3 protein. The table records roughly 230,000 distinct CDR3 sequences, less than 35% of them present only once. This clonotype was found many times. The CDR3 covers 17 residues. CDR1 is LNHDA and CDR2 is SQIVND in the germline V gene (reference sequence). Trimming shortened V by 3 bases and J by 0 bases, and 14 bases separated the two germline ends. The chain recombines TRBV19 with TRBJ1-4; D is unclear. The receptor comes from a male patient aged 25 to 39 who had COVID-19 and was a kidney transplant recipient. Some T cells here may be from the graft donor. Source: a blood sample, taken at baseline and on roughly day 120 from a kidney transplant recipient. This CDR3 is CASSIRAGIATNEKLFF. Here the CDR3 DNA reads TGTGCCAGTAGTATCCGGGCCGGAATTGCAACTAATGAAAAACTGTTTTTT.